This TCR beta chain was captured in a study of shared clonotypes between healthy human individuals. With 1 base removed from V and 0 bases from J, the gap between germline ends came to 3 bases. The CDR3 length is 13 residues. Germline values: CDR1 MDHEN, CDR2 SYDVKM. Repertoires were generated with immunoSEQ multiplex PCR, while TCRdb's copy carries only in-frame clones and drops some. The data hold some 2.3 million clones, with roughly 93% observed a single time. In regard to this clone: Its antigen remains unidentified. The same CDR3 also results from other DNA sequences found in this sample.

Study-wide results and caveats: Clonotypes shared by all four donors outscored non-shared clonotypes in generation probability.

The material sequenced was naive CD4+ T cells from PBMCs. Subset here: CD45RA+ positively selected. The TCR originated in a man aged 18 to 30 in good health. Some clones in this sample may be carry-over from other donors' samples. The rearrangement uses TRBV28 and TRBJ1-2, with D hard to call. The CDR3 loop is CASSLLANYGYTF. DNA of the CDR3: TGTGCCAGCAGTTTATTGGCTAACTATGGCTACACCTTC.